Below are 6 T cell receptor beta chains sequenced from a single sample in a study of blood T cell repertoires in COVID-19. Some clones are missing from TCRdb's copy, which holds only in-frame ones; the method was immunoSEQ multiplex PCR. The table has over 150,000 clones, about 93% seen once. The source material was peripheral blood. All receptors come from a man aged 25 to 40 with COVID-19, enrolled during active disease.

This chain joins TRBV5-6 and TRBJ1-5; D call uncertain. Per the germline V gene, CDR1 is SGHDT and CDR2 is YYEEEE. This CDR3 has 15 residues. V lost 2 bases to trimming and J lost 1 base, with 10 bases between them. The CDR3 DNA reads as TGTGCCAGCAGCTTATTAGGAGAGAGCAATCAGCCCCAGCATTTT. Its protein is CASSLLGESNQPQHF.

The rearrangement uses TRBV7-7 and TRBJ2-1; 12 bases are shared with TRBD1. With 1 base clipped from V and 3 bases from J, the junction kept 1 base outside the gene matches. This CDR3 region has 16 residues. CDR1 is SSHAT and CDR2 is FNYEAQ in the germline V gene (reference sequence). CDR3 in DNA: TGTGCCAGCAGCTTAGGGGACAGGGGGCTCTACAATGAGCAGTTCTTC. Translating it yields CASSLGDRGLYNEQFF.

The chain is built from TRBV6-1 and TRBJ2-1; 9 positions match TRBD1. Looked up from germline, CDR1 is MNHNS and CDR2 is SASEGT. J gave up 0 bases and V 3 bases, and 6 bases lay outside the gene matches. This CDR3 is 17 amino acids long. CDR3 region: CASSDPTGGLSYNEQFF. The CDR3, as DNA: TGTGCCAGCAGTGACCCAACAGGGGGCCTCTCCTACAATGAGCAGTTCTTC.

The chain is built from TRBV5-6 and TRBJ2-3, with 10 bases fitting TRBD1. V lost 4 bases to trimming and J lost 4 bases; unmatched junction nucleotides: 6. Germline values: CDR1 SGHDT, CDR2 YYEEEE. The length of the CDR3 is 15 residues. CDR3 residues: CASSAGQGKADTQYF. CDR3 DNA sequence: TGTGCCAGCAGCGCGGGACAGGGGAAAGCAGATACGCAGTATTTT. Full variable domain (outside the CDR3, taken from reference TRBV5-6 and TRBJ2-3): DAGVTQSPTHLIKTRGQQVTLRCSPKSGHDTVSWYQQALGQGPQFIFQYYEEEERQRGNFPDRFSGHQFPNYSSELNVNALLLGDSALYLCASSAGQGKADTQYFGPGTRLTVL.

The rearrangement joins TRBV3-1 (or the pseudogene TRBV3-2) to TRBJ1-4; a weak D match, TRBD1 (6 bases). Trimming cost V 4 bases and J 8 bases, with 17 bases left between them. This CDR3 spans 15 amino acids. Germline V gene sequence: CDR1 LGHDT, CDR2 YNNKEL (reference sequence). In DNA, the CDR3 is TGTGCCAGCAGCCCCCGGGACATCGGAAACGAAAAACTGTTTTTT. Encoded protein: CASSPRDIGNEKLFF.

The rearrangement uses TRBV9 and TRBJ1-5; TRBD1 matches at 7 bases. From germline, CDR1 is SGDLS and CDR2 YYNGEE. V gave up 3 bases and J gave up 3 bases; unmatched junction bases: 3. The CDR3 length is 14 residues. The CDR3 region is CASSGQGFNQPQHF. The CDR3 nucleotides are TGTGCCAGCAGCGGACAGGGCTTCAATCAGCCCCAGCATTTT.